Presented here are 27 T cell receptor beta chains from one specimen sequenced in a study of radiotherapy plus CTLA-4 blockade in lung cancer (dated 2018 in TCRdb). Library method: the immunoSEQ multiplex PCR assay. TCRdb mirrors the immuneACCESS table, restricted to in-frame sequences. Some clones are absent from its copies; in checked studies, under half trace to an unresolved V gene, and the reason for the others is unknown. The sample profile shows about 88,000 clones; 60% to 80% of them were found once. The ten largest make up over 12% of the sample. Sequencing used peripheral blood, obtained from a patient treated with radiotherapy plus ipilimumab. The receptors were gathered from a human donor with non-small cell lung cancer that progressed on radiotherapy plus ipilimumab.

The chain combines TRBV10-3 with TRBJ1-2; 7 bases align to TRBD1. Germline CDR1 ENHRY, CDR2 SYGVKD. V lost 2 bases, J lost 7 bases, and 4 bases stayed unmatched. The CDR3 is 13 amino acids. In nucleotides, the CDR3 is TGTGCCATCAGTGAGGACAGGGAGGGTGGCTACACCTTC. Translated: CAISEDREGGYTF.

The chain is built from TRBV18 and TRBJ1-4, with D perhaps matching TRBD1 (5 bases). The germline V and J ends were trimmed by 2 bases and 0 bases, with 7 bases remaining between them. Looked up from germline, CDR1 is KGHSH and CDR2 is LQKENI. This CDR3 contains 15 residues. DNA of the CDR3: TGTGCCAGCTCACCAGGGACCTCAACTAATGAAAAACTGTTTTTT. Translated: CASSPGTSTNEKLFF.

The V gene is TRBV11-2, the J gene TRBJ2-2; perhaps D is TRBD1 or TRBD2 (6 bases each). CDR3 length: 16 residues. Germline lookup yields CDR1 SGHAT and CDR2 FQNNGV. The V end was cut by 4 bases, the J end by 0 bases, with 12 bases between. The CDR3 spells CASSSPGGANTGELFF. CDR3 in DNA: TGTGCCAGCAGCTCCCCCGGGGGCGCGAACACCGGGGAGCTGTTTTTT.

The DNA of the CDR3 is TGTGCCAGCAGCCCTAGAACAGGGGCAACTAATTCACCCCTCCACTTT. Residues: CASSPRTGATNSPLHF. This chain uses TRBV7-8 with TRBJ1-6; TRBD1 aligns across 7 bases. Germline V gives CDR1 SGHVS, CDR2 FQNEAQ. This CDR3 has 16 amino acids. V lost 5 bases, J lost 6 bases, and 10 bases stayed unmatched.

The J gene is TRBJ2-5, the V gene TRBV27, with TRBD2 matching over 9 bases. Germline CDR1 MNHEY, CDR2 SMNVEV (reference sequence). With 0 bases clipped from V and 4 bases from J, the junction kept 9 bases outside the gene matches. The CDR3 is 17 amino acids. CDR3 DNA sequence: TGTGCCAGCAGTTTATCAGGTCCTAGCGGGATGGGAGAGACCCAGTACTTC. It translates to CASSLSGPSGMGETQYF.

The chain couples TRBV11-2 to TRBJ2-7, with D possibly matching TRBD2 (6 bases). Germline-derived CDR1 and CDR2 are SGHAT and FQNNGV. This CDR3 comprises 16 residues. V lost 5 bases to trimming and J lost 2 bases, with 19 bases between them. CDR3 residues: CASSPRGRQDTYEQYF. The CDR3 DNA sequence: TGTGCCAGCAGCCCTCGAGGGAGGCAGGATACCTACGAGCAGTACTTC.

This chain uses TRBV7-9 with TRBJ2-4, with D perhaps given as TRBD1 or TRBD2 (6 bases each). V lost 1 base, J lost 6 bases, and 10 bases lay in between. The CDR3 is made up of 14 amino acids. Germline CDR1 reads SEHNR; CDR2 reads FQNEAQ (reference sequence). The CDR3 DNA is TGTGCCAGCAGCTTAGGCGGGACACTAAACATTCAGTACTTC. The encoded protein is CASSLGGTLNIQYF.

V is TRBV11-1 and J is TRBJ2-2, with D unresolved. Germline values: CDR1 SGHAT, CDR2 FQDESV (reference sequence). V lost 3 bases and J 7 bases, leaving 6 bases between the germline ends. This CDR3 has 12 amino acids. The CDR3 spells CASSFTGGELFF. Written as DNA, the CDR3 is TGTGCCAGCAGCTTTACGGGCGGGGAGCTGTTTTTT.

The J gene is TRBJ2-2, the V gene TRBV28; TRBD1 aligns across 12 bases. The CDR3 length is 20 residues. Germline-derived CDR1 and CDR2 are MDHEN and SYDVKM. V was pared by 5 bases and J by 4 bases, with 17 bases of the junction left unmatched. The DNA for the CDR3 is TGTGCCAGCAGTCCGCCACCGGGACAGGGGGCCCACTTCTCCACCGGGGAGCTGTTTTTT. Its protein is CASSPPPGQGAHFSTGELFF.

This chain links TRBV19 with TRBJ2-1; TRBD2 aligns across 11 bases. V lost 6 bases, J lost 1 base, and 2 bases stayed unmatched. This CDR3 contains 15 residues. Germline lookup yields CDR1 LNHDA and CDR2 SQIVND (reference sequence). The CDR3 sequence: CASSLAGGSYNEQFF. In nucleotides, the CDR3 is TGTGCCAGTAGCCTAGCGGGAGGATCCTACAATGAGCAGTTCTTC.

The chain links TRBV2 to TRBJ2-7; D is possibly TRBD1 or TRBD2 (5 bases each). The CDR3 has 14 residues. CDR1 and CDR2 (germline): SNHLY, FYNNEI. The V and J ends lost 4 bases and 2 bases respectively, with 12 bases between them. CDR3 amino acids: CASSARDGTYEQYF. CDR3 nucleotides: TGTGCCAGCAGTGCCCGGGACGGTACCTACGAGCAGTACTTC.

The J gene is TRBJ1-3, the V gene TRBV9; D possibly corresponds to TRBD1 (6 bases). CDR1 is SGDLS and CDR2 is YYNGEE in the germline V gene. The CDR3 covers 16 residues. Trimming removed 0 bases at V and 0 bases at J, with 10 bases between. The CDR3 loop reads CASSVGGRGSGNTIYF. The CDR3 nucleotides are TGTGCCAGCAGCGTAGGGGGCAGGGGCTCTGGAAACACCATATATTTT.

This clone has a handful of counts. This chain joins TRBV5-6 and TRBJ1-1; possible D gene TRBD1, 6 bases. The CDR3 runs to 15 residues. Per germline, CDR1 SGHDT and CDR2 YYEEEE. V was pared by 6 bases and J by 1 base, with 16 bases between. CDR3 residues: CASNQGWPTNTEAFF. DNA for the CDR3: TGTGCCAGCAACCAGGGGTGGCCGACGAACACTGAAGCTTTCTTT.

V gene TRBV5-4 combines with J gene TRBJ2-5, with TRBD2 matching over 15 bases. V was clipped by 4 bases and J by 4 bases; unmatched bases: 8. The CDR3 contains 17 residues. CDR1 and CDR2 (germline): SGHNT, YYREEE (reference sequence). In DNA form, the CDR3 reads TGTGCCAGCAGCCCCGGACTAGCGGGGGGGCCTTTAGAGACCCAGTACTTC. Translated, it gives CASSPGLAGGPLETQYF.

The J gene is TRBJ1-5, the V gene TRBV19; D is unclear. The CDR3 sequence is 14 residues long. The V and J ends lost 3 bases and 5 bases respectively, with 11 bases between them. Germline V gives CDR1 LNHDA, CDR2 SQIVND (reference sequence). CDR3 loop: CASSMGFRHQPQHF. CDR3 DNA sequence: TGTGCCAGTAGTATGGGGTTCCGGCATCAGCCCCAGCATTTT.

In its sample, this clone was seen a few times. This chain connects TRBV4-2 to TRBJ1-5; no definite D call. V lost 0 bases to trimming and J lost 2 bases, with 14 bases between them. The germline CDR1 and CDR2 sequences are LGHNA and YNFKEQ. The CDR3 has 17 amino acids. The CDR3 sequence: CASSQDILTVGNQPQHF. CDR3 nucleotides: TGTGCCAGCAGCCAAGATATCCTGACTGTGGGCAATCAGCCCCAGCATTTT.

This clone was counted only a few times. This chain joins TRBV28 and TRBJ2-2, with 8 bases lining up with TRBD2. Trimming took 3 bases from V and 7 from J; bases not matched to a gene: 7. Germline V CDR1 and CDR2: MDHEN, SYDVKM. This CDR3 contains 15 residues. The DNA for the CDR3 is TGTGCCAGCAGTTTGATACAGGCGGGGGGCGGGGAGCTGTTTTTT. Translated, it gives CASSLIQAGGGELFF.

V is TRBV11-2 and J is TRBJ2-7; D gene unclear. Between the trimmed V and J ends, which lost 0 bases and 3 bases, there was a span of 12 bases. The CDR3 length is 15 residues. The germline gives CDR1 SGHAT, CDR2 FQNNGV. CDR3 sequence reads: CASSLDFDRVYEQYF. In nucleotides, the CDR3 is TGTGCCAGCAGCTTAGATTTCGATAGGGTCTACGAGCAGTACTTC.

This clone was picked up one time. Within the sample, other DNA sequences also encode this same CDR3. The chain recombines TRBV6-4 with TRBJ2-2; D uncertain. The germline gives CDR1 MRHNA, CDR2 SNTAGT. CDR3 length: 13 amino acids. V lost 0 bases, J lost 4 bases, and 3 bases lay in between. The CDR3 DNA sequence: TGTGCCAGCAGTGACTCAGGCACCGGGGAGCTGTTTTTT. It specifies CASSDSGTGELFF.

The V and J genes are TRBV2 and TRBJ2-6, with TRBD2 as a possible D gene (6 bases). The V end was cut by 0 bases, the J end by 0 bases, with 12 bases between. Looked up from germline, CDR1 is SNHLY and CDR2 is FYNNEI. The CDR3 runs 18 residues. The DNA for the CDR3 is TGTGCCAGCAGTGAAGCAGGGACTGGTTACTCTGGGGCCAACGTCCTGACTTTC. This encodes CASSEAGTGYSGANVLTF. Drawing the rest from reference TRBV2 and TRBJ2-6, the complete variable domain is EPEVTQTPSHQVTQMGQEVILRCVPISNHLYFYWYRQILGQKVEFLVSFYNNEISEKSEIFDDQFSVERPDGSNFTLKIRSTKLEDSAMYFCASSEAGTGYSGANVLTFGAGSRLTVL.

The chain has TRBV6-1 and TRBJ1-6; maybe TRBD1 (5 bases). With 8 bases removed from V and 6 bases from J, the gap between germline ends came to 11 bases. CDR3 length: 13 residues. The germline gives CDR1 MNHNS, CDR2 SASEGT. In nucleotides, the CDR3 is TGTGCCAGCCGGGACCTTATTAATTCACCCCTCCACTTT. Residues: CASRDLINSPLHF.

This clone appeared a few times. J is TRBJ2-2 and V is TRBV9; 12 bases are a match to TRBD2. The trim removed 2 bases at V and 5 bases at J, leaving 10 bases unmatched. The CDR3 extends over 18 amino acids. Germline V gives CDR1 SGDLS, CDR2 YYNGEE. In DNA form, the CDR3 reads TGTGCCAGCAGCGTTTCTAGCGGGAGGGCCATGGGGACCGGGGAGCTGTTTTTT. It translates to CASSVSSGRAMGTGELFF.

This clone was detected a few times. The V and J genes are TRBV6-5 and TRBJ2-3; 11 bases agree with TRBD1. The CDR3 is made up of 15 amino acids. V gave up 0 bases and J gave up 5 bases; unmatched junction bases: 1. Germline assignment: CDR1 MNHEY and CDR2 SVGAGI. CDR3 DNA: TGTGCCAGCAGTTACTCGGACAGGGGGCGAGATACGCAGTATTTT. Translating gives CASSYSDRGRDTQYF.

The rearrangement uses TRBV10-3 and TRBJ2-5, with D unclear. The CDR3 covers 15 residues. From germline, CDR1 is ENHRY and CDR2 SYGVKD. V was cut by 3 bases and J by 1 base, with 12 bases left in between. This chain's CDR3 is CAISDVPLSQETQYF. CDR3 nucleotides: TGTGCCATCAGTGATGTACCGCTCTCCCAAGAGACCCAGTACTTC.

The chain recombines TRBV27 with TRBJ2-1, with D unresolved. The CDR3 is 12 residues long. Germline CDR1 and CDR2: MNHEY and SMNVEV (reference sequence). V was shortened by 5 bases and J by 4 bases, with 6 bases between the two germline ends. CDR3 nucleotide sequence: TGTGCCAGCAGTGACGCTTACAATGAGCAGTTCTTC. Protein sequence: CASSDAYNEQFF.

This clone was picked up one time. J is TRBJ1-5 and V is TRBV28; tentative D call: TRBD1 (6 bases). The CDR3 is made up of 14 amino acids. Trimming cost V 2 bases and J 9 bases, with 14 bases left between them. Germline CDR1 and CDR2: MDHEN and SYDVKM. The CDR3 bases are TGTGCCAGCAGTTTACCCGGACAGCGGCGGCCCCAGCATTTT. It yields the protein CASSLPGQRRPQHF.

This rearrangement joins TRBV7-3 to TRBJ2-3; possibly TRBD1 for D (6 bases). Trimming cost V 5 bases and J 7 bases, with 16 bases left between them. CDR1 SGHTA and CDR2 FQGTGA come from the germline V gene. The CDR3 is 14 residues long. The DNA of the CDR3 is TGTGCCAGCAGCCCAGACAGGCAGAGGCATACGCAGTATTTT. It encodes CASSPDRQRHTQYF.